This T cell receptor beta chain was sequenced during a study of cytomegalovirus exposure and HLA in healthy donors. Study as a whole: Early release data held tens of millions of unique TCRs from HLA-typed donors. Broader study findings: Prediction of most subjects' HLA-A and HLA-B alleles by TCR beta sequences was reportedly accurate. It emerged from a later analysis that several of the most significant clusters appeared to be linked to common viral pathogens. Rarity characterized most TCR sequences, yet some public TCRs appeared in many donors.

Primers for the PCR totalled 60 Vbeta and 13 Jbeta. The protocol was immunoSEQ multiplex PCR, while the TCRdb copy is restricted to in-frame clones and leaves out a portion. This sample's clone table lists 96,000 or so clones. Details on this clone: Antigen unknown.

Germline V gene data show CDR1 as MDHEN and CDR2 as SYDVKM. The CDR3 covers 17 residues. V gave up 2 bases and J gave up 4 bases; unmatched junction bases: 13. This TCR derives from a woman aged 30 to 39 in good health and CMV-seronegative. The gene calls are TRBV28 and TRBJ2-7, with 8 bases lining up with TRBD2. Sequenced: PBMCs. CDR3 nucleotide sequence: TGTGCCAGCAGTTTAGGTGGCGCTGGGCGGGGGGAATACGAGCAGTACTTC. Translated: CASSLGGAGRGEYEQYF.